Each of the 24 T cell receptor beta chains below was sequenced from the same sample in a study of blood T cell repertoires in COVID-19 (dated by TCRdb to 2018 to 2020). Libraries were prepared through the immunoSEQ multiplex PCR assay. Drawn from immuneACCESS, this table holds only the in-frame rearrangements with V and J called that TCRdb kept. Clones are partly lost; checked studies trace under half to an unresolved V gene and leave the rest unexplained. The sample contains about 270,000 clones, about 91% of them found a single time. Jointly, the top ten make up around 2.8% of the sample. What was sequenced was PBMCs or T cells enriched from blood (not recorded which). These receptors were collected from a middle-aged man who had been exposed to COVID-19.

This rearrangement joins TRBV19 to TRBJ2-7, with 8 bases identical to TRBD1. The germline V gene has CDR1 LNHDA and CDR2 SQIVND (reference sequence). This CDR3 region has 16 residues. The trim removed 3 bases at V and 0 bases at J, leaving 7 bases unmatched. The CDR3 bases are TGTGCCAGTAGTATGGGGGGACAGGAAATCTCCTACGAGCAGTACTTC. Protein sequence: CASSMGGQEISYEQYF. Supplemented by reference TRBV19 and TRBJ2-7, the full variable domain reads DGGITQSPKYLFRKEGQNVTLSCEQNLNHDAMYWYRQDPGQGLRLIYYSQIVNDFQKGDIAEGYSVSREKKESFPLTVTSAQKNPTAFYLCASSMGGQEISYEQYFGPGTRLTVT.

CDR3 amino acids: CATSRDRQGNGYTF. The DNA of the CDR3 is TGTGCCACCAGCAGAGATCGCCAGGGGAATGGCTACACCTTC. The chain uses TRBV15 and TRBJ1-2; maybe TRBD1 (6 bases). Germline V gene lookup returns CDR1 LNHNV and CDR2 YYDKDF (reference sequence). Trimming removed 0 bases at V and 6 bases at J, with 11 bases between. This CDR3 region has 14 residues.

The rearrangement joins TRBV15 to TRBJ1-5; possible D gene TRBD1, 5 bases. CDR1 is LNHNV, CDR2 YYDKDF, per germline (reference sequence). V was trimmed by 5 bases and J by 0 bases, leaving 14 bases between them. This CDR3 contains 16 residues. CDR3 sequence: CATSEFIDSSNQPQHF. The CDR3 bases are TGTGCCACCAGCGAATTCATCGACAGTAGCAATCAGCCCCAGCATTTT. Complete variable domain (other parts from reference TRBV15 and TRBJ1-5): DAMVIQNPRYQVTQFGKPVTLSCSQTLNHNVMYWYQQKSSQAPKLLFHYYDKDFNNEADTPDNFQSRRPNTSFCFLDIRSPGLGDTAMYLCATSEFIDSSNQPQHFGDGTRLSIL.

This clone showed up just a few times. CDR3 sequence (DNA): TGTGCCAGCAGGGGCGGGAGTCGGGATGAGCAGTTCTTC. The encoded protein is CASRGGSRDEQFF. The rearrangement links TRBV9 to TRBJ2-1, with 7 bases lining up with TRBD2. Germline CDR1 SGDLS, CDR2 YYNGEE. V lost 5 bases to trimming and J lost 8 bases; unmatched junction nucleotides: 7. The CDR3 sequence is 13 residues long.

The V gene is TRBV28, the J gene TRBJ1-1; 7 positions match TRBD1. Looked up from germline, CDR1 is MDHEN and CDR2 is SYDVKM. The junction had 6 bases not matched to a gene; V was cut back by 3 bases and J by 2 bases. The CDR3 loop spans 15 amino acids. The CDR3 here is CASSFRGYGNTEAFF. CDR3 nucleotides: TGTGCCAGCAGTTTCAGGGGGTATGGAAACACTGAAGCTTTCTTT.

J is TRBJ2-3 and V is TRBV2; weak D call: TRBD2 (6 bases). The CDR3 is 11 amino acids. Germline CDR1 and CDR2: SNHLY and FYNNEI. CDR3 DNA sequence: TGTGCTATTGATGGGAGGGATACGCAGTATTTT. It codes for CAIDGRDTQYF. Based on the CDR3 plus reference TRBV2 and TRBJ2-3, the full variable domain is EPEVTQTPSHQVTQMGQEVILRCVPISNHLYFYWYRQILGQKVEFLVSFYNNEISEKSEIFDDQFSVERPDGSNFTLKIRSTKLEDSAMYFCAIDGRDTQYFGPGTRLTVL.

The rearrangement joins TRBV5-1 to TRBJ2-3; a weak D match, TRBD2 (5 bases). From germline, CDR1 is SGHRS and CDR2 YFSETQ. The CDR3 runs 14 residues. V was shortened by 5 bases and J by 6 bases, with 16 bases between the two germline ends. CDR3 in DNA: TGCGCCAGCAGACGACTTTTAGGCGGGGATACGCAGTATTTT. The encoded protein is CASRRLLGGDTQYF.

With respect to this clone: It is unclear where the CDR3 begins or ends on the DNA, so no DNA is shown, and the CDR3 is as TCRdb lists it. This chain connects TRBV5-3 to TRBJ1-2. TRBV5-3 falls under the ORF class, with uncertain function. A total of 11 residues make up the CDR3, ends included. The CDR3 protein is CARSWAEGNVF.

In this sample, this clone turned up once. For the CDR3, the DNA is TGTGCCAGCAGCTATTGGACAGGGGGAAGGACCGGGGAGCTGTTTTTT. Encoded protein: CASSYWTGGRTGELFF. This chain links TRBV5-6 with TRBJ2-2, with TRBD1 matching 10 bases. The trim removed 3 bases at V and 5 bases at J, leaving 7 bases unmatched. The CDR3 runs 16 residues. Germline CDR1 and CDR2: SGHDT and YYEEEE.

This chain connects TRBV6-4 to TRBJ2-3; 10 positions match TRBD1. V lost 6 bases and J lost 5; bases outside the gene matches: 14. Germline values: CDR1 MRHNA, CDR2 SNTAGT. CDR3 length: 17 amino acids. CDR3 DNA: TGTGCCAGCAGCAGAGTGGGGGGGACAGGGGTTGAAGATACGCAGTATTTT. Translating gives CASSRVGGTGVEDTQYF.

The V gene is TRBV5-6, the J gene TRBJ1-6, with unresolved D. Trimming removed 2 bases at V and 0 bases at J, with 6 bases between. The CDR3 is 15 residues long. Germline V gene data show CDR1 as SGHDT and CDR2 as YYEEEE. This CDR3 reads CASSFRDSYNSPLHF. The CDR3, as DNA: TGTGCCAGCAGCTTCCGGGACTCCTATAATTCACCCCTCCACTTT.

The chain joins TRBV7-9 to TRBJ2-7, with TRBD2 matching over 14 bases. V shed 5 bases, J shed 11 bases, and the junction held 11 bases outside the gene matches. In germline, CDR1 is SEHNR, CDR2 FQNEAQ (reference sequence). The length of the CDR3 is 15 residues. The CDR3 nucleotides are TGTGCCAGCAGCGAGACGGGGACTAGCGGGAGAGTGGAGTACTTC. Encoded protein: CASSETGTSGRVEYF.

The genes are TRBV6-5 and TRBJ2-7; TRBD2 agrees at 7 bases. Germline V lookup: CDR1 MNHEY, CDR2 SVGAGI. With 11 bases clipped from V and 0 bases from J, the junction kept 10 bases outside the gene matches. The CDR3 is 14 residues long. CDR3 bases: TGTGCCTCGGCGGGGGATTGGGGCTCCTACGAGCAGTACTTC. Protein sequence: CASAGDWGSYEQYF.

V gene TRBV21-1 combines with J gene TRBJ1-5. TRBV21-1 is annotated as a pseudogene. This CDR3 spans 16 amino acids. The CDR3 loop is CASSSKRGESNQPQHF. The CDR3 nucleotides are TGTGCCAGCAGTTCAAAGCGGGGCGAGAGCAATCAGCCCCAGCATTTT.

CDR3 in amino acids: CATSRNRQVSTDTQYF. For the CDR3, the DNA is TGTGCCACCAGCAGAAATAGACAGGTTAGCACAGATACGCAGTATTTT. The gene calls are TRBV15 and TRBJ2-3; possibly TRBD1 for D (6 bases). The V gene lost 2 bases and the J gene lost 0 bases, with 12 bases spanning the gap. The CDR3 sequence is 16 residues long. In germline, CDR1 is LNHNV, CDR2 YYDKDF (reference sequence).

This chain links TRBV18 with TRBJ2-7; unclear D gene. In germline, CDR1 is KGHSH, CDR2 LQKENI. This CDR3 comprises 14 residues. V was shortened by 2 bases and J by 0 bases, with 8 bases between the two germline ends. The CDR3 region has the DNA TGTGCCAGCTCACCAATTTCGAGCTCCTACGAGCAGTACTTC. Translating it yields CASSPISSSYEQYF.

The chain carries TRBV5-1 and TRBJ2-3; 7 bases map to TRBD2. Germline lookup yields CDR1 SGHRS and CDR2 YFSETQ. Trimming took 0 bases from V and 2 from J; bases not matched to a gene: 9. CDR3 length: 17 residues. In DNA form, the CDR3 reads TGCGCCAGCAGCTTGGCCGTGGCTAGCGGCTACACAGATACGCAGTATTTT. Protein: CASSLAVASGYTDTQYF. The full variable domain, its missing parts supplied by reference TRBV5-1 and TRBJ2-3, is KAGVTQTPRYLIKTRGQQVTLSCSPISGHRSVSWYQQTPGQGLQFLFEYFSETQRNKGNFPGRFSGRQFSNSRSEMNVSTLELGDSALYLCASSLAVASGYTDTQYFGPGTRLTVL.

The rearrangement links TRBV4-1 to TRBJ2-7; the match to TRBD2 covers 8 bases. This CDR3 comprises 17 residues. The germline CDR1 and CDR2 sequences are MGHRA and YSYEKL. V shed 1 base, J shed 7 bases, and the junction held 15 bases outside the gene matches. The CDR3 region is CASSQGGRAGVSWEQYF. CDR3 DNA: TGCGCCAGCAGCCAAGGGGGACGAGCGGGAGTGTCGTGGGAGCAGTACTTC.

The chain combines TRBV6-2 or TRBV6-3 with TRBJ2-7; 8 positions agree with TRBD2. J was trimmed by 3 bases and V by 2 bases; bases with no gene match: 9. CDR1 and CDR2 from the germline V gene are MNHEY and SVGEGT. There are 16 residues in the CDR3. The DNA of the CDR3 is TGTGCCAGCAGTTACGAAGCGGGAGTGATTAACTACGAGCAGTACTTC. This gives the protein CASSYEAGVINYEQYF.

The chain has TRBV10-3 and TRBJ2-2; no definite D call. V was clipped by 7 bases and J by 3 bases, with 12 bases between them. CDR3 size: 14 residues. Germline CDR1 ENHRY, CDR2 SYGVKD. CDR3 bases: TGTGCCATCACGACCCGCGAGGACACCGGGGAGCTGTTTTTT. It encodes CAITTREDTGELFF.

This chain links TRBV30 with TRBJ2-5; 10 bases fit TRBD2. This CDR3 contains 14 residues. Losses at the gene ends were 1 base for V and 5 bases for J; bases not matched to a gene: 4. In germline, CDR1 is GTSNPN, CDR2 SVGIG (reference sequence). DNA for the CDR3: TGTGCCTGGAGTGCTAGCGGGAGCAGGGAGACCCAGTACTTC. It encodes CAWSASGSRETQYF.

V is TRBV5-4 and J is TRBJ2-5; 10 nucleotides align to TRBD1. CDR3 length equals 15 residues. Germline CDR1 and CDR2: SGHNT and YYREEE (reference sequence). V dropped 1 base and J dropped 3; count of bases not matched to a gene: 3. The CDR3 nucleotides are TGTGCCAGCAGCTTGATTGGACAGGGGGAAGAGACCCAGTACTTC. Protein sequence: CASSLIGQGEETQYF.

The chain employs TRBV24-1 and TRBJ2-1, with 9 bases matching TRBD2. The length of the CDR3 is 16 residues. V was clipped by 1 base and J by 8 bases; unmatched bases: 8. The V gene's germline CDR1 is KGHDR and CDR2 SFDVKD. The CDR3 nucleotides are TGTGCCACCAGTGATTTAGCGGGAGGATCAGGGGATGAGCAGTTCTTC. Amino acids: CATSDLAGGSGDEQFF.

The chain recombines TRBV19 with TRBJ2-6, with TRBD2 identical over 7 bases. V lost 8 bases and J lost 3; bases outside the gene matches: 10. The CDR3 totals 16 residues. From germline, CDR1 is LNHDA and CDR2 SQIVND (reference sequence). The CDR3: CASRTSLFGGANVLTF. In nucleotides, the CDR3 is TGTGCCAGTCGGACTAGTCTGTTTGGTGGGGCCAACGTCCTGACTTTC.